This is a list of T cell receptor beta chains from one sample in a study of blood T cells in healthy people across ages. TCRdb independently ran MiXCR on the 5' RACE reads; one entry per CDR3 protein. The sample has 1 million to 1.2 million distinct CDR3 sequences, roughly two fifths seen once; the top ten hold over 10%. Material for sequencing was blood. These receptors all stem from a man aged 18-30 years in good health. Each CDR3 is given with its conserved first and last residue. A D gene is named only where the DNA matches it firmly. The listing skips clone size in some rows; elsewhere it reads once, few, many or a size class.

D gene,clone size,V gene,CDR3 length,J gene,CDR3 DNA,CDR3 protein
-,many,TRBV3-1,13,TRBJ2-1,TGTGCCAGCAGCCAAAGATCCTACAATGAGCAGTTCTTC,CASSQRSYNEQFF
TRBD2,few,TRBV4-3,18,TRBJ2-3,TGCGCCAGCAGCCAAGATCTGTACGGGGGGGGCCGGTCAGATACGCAGTATTTT,CASSQDLYGGGRSDTQYF
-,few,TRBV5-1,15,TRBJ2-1,TGCGCCAGCAAAAGGGACCTTGTGGGGGCCAATGAGCAGTTCTTC,CASKRDLVGANEQFF
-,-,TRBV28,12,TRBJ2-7,TGTGCCAGCAGTAAGACCCTCTCGGGGCAGTACTTC,CASSKTLSGQYF
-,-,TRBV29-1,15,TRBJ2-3,TGCAGCGTTGATAAGGGGCACCGGGTTACAGATACGCAGTATTTT,CSVDKGHRVTDTQYF
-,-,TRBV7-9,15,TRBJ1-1,TGTGCCAGCAGCTTAGGAGGCATGGCGAACACTGAAGCTTTCTTT,CASSLGGMANTEAFF
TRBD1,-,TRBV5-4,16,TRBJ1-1,TGTGCCAGCAGCGATGGACAGGGTAAGGGGAACACTGAAGCTTTCTTT,CASSDGQGKGNTEAFF
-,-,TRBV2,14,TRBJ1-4,TGTGCCAGCAGAACGGAGGACCGTGGCAACTTACTGTTTTTT,CASRTEDRGNLLFF
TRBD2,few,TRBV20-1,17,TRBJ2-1,TGCAGTGCTATAGACGGGGGGAGGGGCGGCGTGTTCGATGAGCAGTTCTTC,CSAIDGGRGGVFDEQFF
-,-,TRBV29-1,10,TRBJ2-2,TGCAGCGTTTTACACGGGGAGCTGTTTTTT,CSVLHGELFF
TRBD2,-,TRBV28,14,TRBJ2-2,TGTGCCAGCGGATTCGGGGGGGCCACCGGGGAGCTGTTTTTT,CASGFGGATGELFF
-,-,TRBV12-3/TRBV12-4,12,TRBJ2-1,TGTGCCAGCAGTTTACGGATTTACGAGCAGTTCTTC,CASSLRIYEQFF
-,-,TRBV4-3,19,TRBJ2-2,TGCACCAGCAGCCAAGACGGGGGACGGTCCCCCTCGAACACCGGGGAGCTGTTTTTT,CTSSQDGGRSPSNTGELFF
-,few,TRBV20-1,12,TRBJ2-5,TGCAGTGCAGGGTCGAACCAAGAGACCCAGTACTTC,CSAGSNQETQYF
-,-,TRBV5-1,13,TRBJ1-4,TGCGCCAGCAGTTCACAGGGTCGCGAAAAACTGTTTTTT,CASSSQGREKLFF
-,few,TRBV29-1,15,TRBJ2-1,TGCAGCGTTGAGAACCCGCGCCAGGGAGTCGATGAGCAGTTCTTC,CSVENPRQGVDEQFF
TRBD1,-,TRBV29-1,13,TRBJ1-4,TGCAGCGTGGCCGGGACAGGGGATGAAAAACTGTTTTTT,CSVAGTGDEKLFF
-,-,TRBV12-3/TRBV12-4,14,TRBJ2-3,TGTGCCAGCAGTTTTGCGGTTTACACAGATACGCAGTATTTT,CASSFAVYTDTQYF
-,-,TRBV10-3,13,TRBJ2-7,TGTGCCATCAGTGAGGGGGTCCCCTACGAGCAGTACTTC,CAISEGVPYEQYF
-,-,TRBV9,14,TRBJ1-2,TGTGCCAGCAGCGTAGTTGGGACGGGAAGTGGCTACACCTTC,CASSVVGTGSGYTF
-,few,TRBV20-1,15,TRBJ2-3,TGCAGTGCTATTCGAGGGACACATAGCACAGATACGCAGTATTTT,CSAIRGTHSTDTQYF
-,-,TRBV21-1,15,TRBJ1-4,TGTGCCAGCAGCAAGCGCGGGAAGAGTAATGAAAAACTGTTTTTT,CASSKRGKSNEKLFF
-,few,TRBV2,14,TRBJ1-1,TGTGCCAGCTGCTTACGATCGGGTAACACTGAAGCTTTCTTT,CASCLRSGNTEAFF
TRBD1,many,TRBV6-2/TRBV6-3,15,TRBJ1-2,TGTGCCAGCAGTTATCCCGGGACAGGGCTTCGTGGCTACACCTTC,CASSYPGTGLRGYTF
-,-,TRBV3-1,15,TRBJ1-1,TGTGCCAGCAGCCCTGGGATGGGTGGATCCACTGAAGCTTTCTTT,CASSPGMGGSTEAFF
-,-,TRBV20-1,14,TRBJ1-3,TGCAGTGCTAGATCGCCGACAGATGGAAACACCATATATTTT,CSARSPTDGNTIYF
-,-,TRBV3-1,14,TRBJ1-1,TGTGCCAGCAGCCAAGAAAGCCGGGAATCAGGAGCTTTCTTT,CASSQESRESGAFF
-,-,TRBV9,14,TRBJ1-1,TGTGCCAGCAGCGCCCGACGGGTGGGCACTGAAGCTTTCTTT,CASSARRVGTEAFF
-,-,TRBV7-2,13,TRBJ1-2,TGTACCAGCAGCTCAACAGAAGGCTATGGCTACACCTTC,CTSSSTEGYGYTF
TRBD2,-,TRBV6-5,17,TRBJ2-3,TGTGTCAGCAGTGACCCGAAGGGACTAGCGGGCACAGATACGCAGTATTTT,CVSSDPKGLAGTDTQYF
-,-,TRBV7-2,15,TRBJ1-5,TGTGCCAGCAGCTTAGGGGGGTGGGGGGATCAGCCCCAGCATTTT,CASSLGGWGDQPQHF
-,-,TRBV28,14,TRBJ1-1,TGTGCCAGCAGTTTAGACATGGCCTACACTGAAGCTTTCTTT,CASSLDMAYTEAFF
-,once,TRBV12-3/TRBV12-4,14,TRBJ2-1,TGTGCCAGCGGCACAGGGAGCTCCTACAATGAGCAGTTCTTC,CASGTGSSYNEQFF
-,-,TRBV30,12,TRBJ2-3,TGTGCCTGGAGTCCCTACACAGATACGCAGTATTTT,CAWSPYTDTQYF
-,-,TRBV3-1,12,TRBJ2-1,TGTGCCAGCAGCCAAGGTATACATGGTCTGTTCTTC,CASSQGIHGLFF
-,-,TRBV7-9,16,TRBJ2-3,TGTGCCAGCAGCTTTGTCAGGTCGGCGATCACAGATACGCAGTATTTT,CASSFVRSAITDTQYF
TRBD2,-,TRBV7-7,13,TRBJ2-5,TGTGCTAGCAGCTCGGGGGGTCTAGAGACCCAGTACTTC,CASSSGGLETQYF
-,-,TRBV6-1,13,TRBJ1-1,TGTGCCAGCAGTGAATGGAGAGAAGAGAGAGCTTTCTTT,CASSEWREERAFF
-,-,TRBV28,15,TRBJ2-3,TGTGCCAGCAGTTTGGGGCTGGGGTCCACAGATACGCAGTATTTT,CASSLGLGSTDTQYF
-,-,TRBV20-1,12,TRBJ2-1,TGCAGTGCTAGAGATAACCCGCCCGAGCAGTTCTTC,CSARDNPPEQFF
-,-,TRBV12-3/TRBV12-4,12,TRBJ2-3,TGTGCCGGCAGTTCCCGGCCGGATACGCAGTATTTT,CAGSSRPDTQYF
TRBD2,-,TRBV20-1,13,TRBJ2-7,TGCAGTGCTGGACCGGGACTAGACAATGAGCAGTACTTC,CSAGPGLDNEQYF